This T cell receptor (beta chain) stems from a study of cytomegalovirus exposure and HLA in healthy donors. The study's findings and limits: After further analysis at a later stage, 16,951 TCR beta sequences were associated with HLA alleles at 0.05 false discovery rate. Productive status was seen about 90% or about 30% of the time for most TCR beta V segments in an earlier analysis.

This clone was recorded a few times. Its antigen is unidentified. PCR involved 60 Vbeta and 13 Jbeta primers. Some clones are missing from TCRdb's copy, which holds only in-frame ones; the method was immunoSEQ multiplex PCR. The sample holds around 160,000 clones, about two thirds seen once. The CDR3 runs 14 residues. V lost 6 bases and J lost 8, with 16 bases in between. Germline V gives CDR1 MNHNY, CDR2 SVGAGI (reference sequence). This chain connects TRBV6-6 to TRBJ1-4; D gene unclear. This sequence was found in a young woman in good health and CMV-seropositive. The specimen was PBMCs. DNA for the CDR3: TGTGCCAGCAGAGACCGGGAGTTGGGGGAAAAACTGTTTTTT. It codes for CASRDRELGEKLFF.